One sample yielded the 30 T cell receptor beta chains listed below, sequenced in a study of prognosis after radiotherapy for stage I lung cancer. CDR3 of TCR beta was amplified from genomic DNA via a two-round multiplex PCR. Each TRBV and TRBJ gene had its own primer in the first PCR round. TCRdb independently ran MiXCR on the multiplex PCR reads; one entry per CDR3 protein. The table shows tens of thousands of distinct CDR3 sequences, with approximately 44% occurring only once. The sequencing here drew on PBMCs, taken before or after stereotactic body radiation therapy (not recorded which). These receptors all stem from a donor over 45 with non-small cell lung cancer.

This clonotype was recorded once. The CDR3 end shows no conserved phenylalanine or tryptophan, and so a read error is likely. The chain uses TRBV5-1 and TRBJ2-5; TRBD2 matches at 9 bases. Germline-derived CDR1 and CDR2 are SGHRS and YFSETQ. CDR3 length: 15 amino acids. CDR3 region: CASRLVLAGQETQYL. CDR3 nucleotides: TGCGCCAGCAGATTGGTCCTAGCGGGACAAGAGACCCAGTACTTA.

This clonotype was seen many times. V usage is TRBV5-5 and J usage is TRBJ1-4, with D perhaps matching TRBD1 (6 bases). V lost 0 bases to trimming and J lost 8 bases, with 26 bases between them. The CDR3 has 19 residues. The germline CDR1 and CDR2 sequences are SGHKS and YYEKEE (reference sequence). The CDR3 region has the DNA TGTGCCAGCAGCTTGGAAGGGGAGGACAGTACTCAACTAATGGAAAAACTGTTTTTT. This gives the protein CASSLEGEDSTQLMEKLFF.

With regard to this clonotype: A far larger clone lies a single base away; this is likely a read error. The chain joins TRBV6-6 to TRBJ1-1, with a tentative D call TRBD1 (6 bases). Germline V gene data show CDR1 as MNHNY and CDR2 as SVGAGI (reference sequence). There are 14 residues in the CDR3. Trimming took 0 bases from V and 2 from J, leaving 7 bases between them. The CDR3 coding sequence is TGTGCCAGCAGTTACTCGGACAGTAACACTGAAGCTTTCTTT. It encodes CASSYSDSNTEAFF.

The chain carries TRBV28 and TRBJ2-3, with 10 bases that match TRBD1. After removal of 6 bases from V and 4 bases from J, the junction contained 16 bases not matched to a gene. The CDR3 contains 18 residues. The germline V gene has CDR1 MDHEN and CDR2 SYDVKM. The CDR3 DNA is TGTGCCAGCAGCACCGGTCAGGGGACAGGGGCGTTGGCAGATACGCAGTATTTT. Translation gives CASSTGQGTGALADTQYF.

This clonotype was counted only a few times. The genes are TRBV7-2 and TRBJ2-5; D is perhaps TRBD1 or TRBD2 (6 bases each). Per germline, CDR1 SGHTA and CDR2 FQGNSA. Trimming took off 0 bases at V and 5 bases at J, with 10 bases between the two ends. CDR3 length equals 14 residues. The CDR3 bases are TGTGCCAGCAGCTTAGCAGGGGGAGGCGAGACCCAGTACTTC. It encodes CASSLAGGGETQYF.

Concerning this clonotype itself: The conserved phenylalanine or tryptophan normally closing the CDR3 is absent here, so this likely arose from a read error. This chain links TRBV7-3 with TRBJ2-7; D is unresolved. The CDR3 is 13 residues long. Germline-derived CDR1 and CDR2 are SGHTA and FQGTGA. V was clipped by 2 bases and J by 7 bases, with 12 bases between them. The CDR3 sequence: CASSLVGSGEQYL. CDR3 bases: TGTGCCAGCAGCTTAGTGGGGTCAGGAGAGCAGTACCTC.

This chain links TRBV12-3 or TRBV12-4 with TRBJ2-7; D call uncertain. Trimming pared 5 bases from V and 3 bases from J, leaving 11 bases between. The CDR3 sequence is 13 residues long. CDR3 in DNA: TGTGCCAGCAGTATACGGACGTACTACGAGCAGTACTTC. This translates into CASSIRTYYEQYF.

Sample share makes this clonotype medium-sized (0.01 to 0.1%). The chain links TRBV20-1 to TRBJ2-7, with 10 positions matching TRBD2. This CDR3 contains 15 residues. Trimming at V came to 4 bases and at J to 3 bases, leaving 9 bases not matched to a gene. CDR1 is DFQATT, CDR2 SNEGSKA, per germline (reference sequence). CDR3 coding DNA: TGCAGTGCTATAACTAGCGGGAAGTTGAACTACGAGCAGTACTTC. It specifies CSAITSGKLNYEQYF.

This clonotype is deemed medium-sized. This chain joins TRBV12-3 or TRBV12-4 and TRBJ2-2; D gene uncertain. The germline V and J ends were trimmed by 7 bases and 8 bases, with 14 bases remaining between them. The CDR3 consists of 13 residues. The DNA for the CDR3 is TGTGCCAGCACTCATCTAAGGGCAGGGGAGCTGTTTTTT. Its protein is CASTHLRAGELFF.

The table lists this clonotype with many counts. The chain couples TRBV20-1 to TRBJ2-2, with D perhaps TRBD1 (5 bases). The CDR3 loop spans 14 amino acids. V lost 1 base and J 1 base, leaving 7 bases between the germline ends. Germline V lookup: CDR1 DFQATT, CDR2 SNEGSKA (reference sequence). The CDR3 here is CSARAQGNTGELFF. CDR3 nucleotide sequence: TGCAGTGCTAGAGCTCAGGGGAACACCGGGGAGCTGTTTTTT.

This clonotype was counted ten times or more. The chain recombines TRBV12-3 or TRBV12-4 with TRBJ2-2, with 11 positions matching TRBD2. The CDR3 has 18 amino acids. With V trimmed by 3 bases and J by 3 bases, 9 bases remained unmatched. CDR3 sequence reads: CASSFRASGGMYTGELFF. CDR3 DNA sequence: TGTGCCAGCAGTTTTCGGGCTAGCGGGGGGATGTACACCGGGGAGCTGTTTTTT.

On this clonotype itself: With a far larger clone one base away, a read error is the likely cause. V is TRBV2 and J is TRBJ2-1; 10 bases map to TRBD2. V was clipped by 10 bases and J by 8 bases; unmatched bases: 11. The germline V gene has CDR1 SNHLY and CDR2 FYNNEI. This CDR3 spans 14 amino acids. The DNA for the CDR3 is TGTGCCATCAGCTTAACTAGCGGGATCGATGAGCAGTTCTTC. It yields the protein CAISLTSGIDEQFF.

V gene TRBV28 combines with J gene TRBJ2-1; 14 nucleotides agree with TRBD2. The length of the CDR3 is 18 residues. Unmatched junction bases numbered 21, after V lost 7 bases and J lost 13 bases. Germline-derived CDR1 and CDR2 are MDHEN and SYDVKM. The CDR3 nucleotides read TGTGCCAGCATCCCGGGACTAGCGGGAGCTACCCCCCTAGGGTATCAGTTCTTC. It encodes CASIPGLAGATPLGYQFF.

This clonotype is medium-sized in the sample. V is TRBV24-1 and J is TRBJ2-1; 12 bases align to TRBD2. J gave up 8 bases and V 6 bases, and 4 bases lay outside the gene matches. The CDR3 is 14 residues long. CDR1 KGHDR and CDR2 SFDVKD come from the germline V gene. In nucleotides, the CDR3 is TGTGCCACCAGTAGTCCTAGCGGGAGGGATGAGCAGTTCTTC. Protein product: CATSSPSGRDEQFF.

This clonotype rates as medium-sized. This chain connects TRBV6-1 to TRBJ1-2, with D unresolved. V was shortened by 6 bases and J by 7 bases, with 12 bases between the two germline ends. This CDR3 is 12 amino acids long. The V gene's germline CDR1 is MNHNS and CDR2 SASEGT. In nucleotides, the CDR3 is TGTGCCAGCAGCCCCTGGGCGGGTGGCTACACCTTC. It specifies CASSPWAGGYTF.

As for this clonotype: Germline is not matched at one junction end, which may reflect a read error. The V and J genes are TRBV6-2 or TRBV6-3 and TRBJ1-2; D might be TRBD1 (5 bases). Germline-derived CDR1 and CDR2 are MNHEY and SVGEGT. There are 15 residues in the CDR3. CDR3 region: CARSEMAGRIYGYTF. In DNA, the CDR3 is TGTGCCAGAAGTGAGATGGCGGGACGGATCTATGGATACACCTTC.

In this sample, this clonotype turned up many times. The chain has TRBV18 and TRBJ1-2; unclear D gene. Between the trimmed V and J ends, which lost 0 bases and 7 bases, there was a span of 9 bases. Germline loops: CDR1 KGHSH, CDR2 LQKENI. The CDR3 is made up of 13 amino acids. The CDR3 region is CASSPPGRVGYTF. The DNA of the CDR3 is TGTGCCAGCTCACCACCTGGGAGAGTTGGCTACACCTTC.

This clonotype appeared many times. The rearrangement uses TRBV25-1 and TRBJ2-3; D not certain. The CDR3 has 13 amino acids. CDR1 and CDR2 (germline): MGHDK, SYGVNS. V dropped 4 bases and J dropped 3 bases, with 8 bases sitting between them. The CDR3 loop reads CASSVSRTDTQYF. CDR3 DNA sequence: TGTGCCAGCAGTGTCAGTAGAACAGATACGCAGTATTTT.

This clonotype was found many times. The rearrangement joins TRBV5-6 to TRBJ2-2; D remains ambiguous. The CDR3 sequence is 16 residues long. Germline-derived CDR1 and CDR2 are SGHDT and YYEEEE. The V end lost 4 bases, the J end lost 0 bases, and 13 bases lay between the germline ends. CDR3 sequence: CASSKYAGSNTGELFF. DNA of the CDR3: TGTGCCAGCAGCAAATATGCAGGTTCGAACACCGGGGAGCTGTTTTTT.

This clonotype was found once. A far more abundant clone sits one base away, making this likely a read error. In DNA, the CDR3 is TGTGCCAGCAGCGAGTCCGGGGGGCGGAACTATGGCTACACCTTC. Translation gives CASSESGGRNYGYTF. The V call is TRBV6-1, the J call TRBJ1-2; D is possibly TRBD1 (6 bases). Between the trimmed V and J ends, which lost 6 bases and 2 bases, there was a span of 16 bases. CDR1 is MNHNS and CDR2 is SASEGT in the germline V gene. This CDR3 region has 15 residues.

In the case of this clonotype: At one end the junction does not follow the germline gene, possibly because of a read error. As DNA, the CDR3 is TGTGCCAGCAGTGGGACAGTCTCACCCCGCCAATTT. Amino acid sequence: CASSGTVSPRQF. The genes are TRBV6-1 and TRBJ1-6; possible D gene TRBD1, 6 bases. The CDR3 is made up of 12 amino acids. CDR1 and CDR2 from the germline V gene are MNHNS and SASEGT.

This clonotype qualifies as medium-sized (0.01 to 0.1%). The chain has TRBV20-1 and TRBJ1-5, with TRBD1 matching over 7 bases. The CDR3 is made up of 16 amino acids. Germline loops: CDR1 DFQATT, CDR2 SNEGSKA (reference sequence). V shed 4 bases, J shed 4 bases, and the junction held 13 bases outside the gene matches. CDR3 loop: CSAKFLRGRFNQPQHF. Here the CDR3 DNA reads TGCAGTGCTAAGTTTTTAAGGGGGCGATTTAATCAGCCCCAGCATTTT.

This clonotype is medium-sized. This chain links TRBV12-3 or TRBV12-4 with TRBJ2-2; 9 bases match TRBD1. V gave up 6 bases and J gave up 5 bases; unmatched junction bases: 4. The CDR3 is 14 amino acids. The CDR3 DNA is TGTGCCAGCAGGCCGACAGGGGGAACCGGGGAGCTGTTTTTT. This encodes CASRPTGGTGELFF.

As to this clonotype: This may come from a read error, since a much larger clone is one base off. This chain uses TRBV29-1 with TRBJ2-3; 9 nucleotides agree with TRBD2. CDR3 length equals 17 residues. From germline, CDR1 is SQVTM and CDR2 ANQGSEA. J was trimmed by 2 bases and V by 6 bases; bases with no gene match: 15. The CDR3 DNA sequence: TGCAGCGTGGAGAGATGGGTGACTAGCGGTAACACAGATACGCAGTATTTT. It codes for CSVERWVTSGNTDTQYF.

This clonotype was picked up a small number of times. A much bigger clone sits one base away, suggesting this may be a read error. The chain recombines TRBV7-9 with TRBJ2-5; D not resolved. The CDR3 length is 9 residues. Germline CDR1 and CDR2: SEHNR and FQNEAQ (reference sequence). The CDR3: CSLQETQYF. The CDR3 DNA reads TGTTCCCTCCAAGAGACCCAGTACTTC.

This clonotype has at least ten counts. The rearrangement links TRBV7-3 to TRBJ2-5, with a weak D call TRBD1 (6 bases). The CDR3 length is 14 residues. The V end was cut by 5 bases, the J end by 3 bases, with 13 bases between. Germline V gene data show CDR1 as SGHTA and CDR2 as FQGTGA. In DNA, the CDR3 is TGTGCCAGCAGCCCTGTAGGGGACAAAGAGACCCAGTACTTC. This encodes CASSPVGDKETQYF. Full variable domain (outside the CDR3, taken from reference TRBV7-3 and TRBJ2-5): GAGVSQTPSNKVTEKGKYVELRCDPISGHTALYWYRQSLGQGPEFLIYFQGTGAADDSGLPNDRFFAVRPEGSVSTLKIQRTERGDSAVYLCASSPVGDKETQYFGPGTRLLVL.

This clonotype was counted ten times or more. The chain couples TRBV20-1 to TRBJ2-4; 9 bases are a match to TRBD2. The CDR3 spans 16 residues. The junction had 7 bases not matched to a gene; V was cut back by 3 bases and J by 1 base. Per germline, CDR1 DFQATT and CDR2 SNEGSKA (reference sequence). The CDR3 nucleotides read TGCAGTGCTAGTTTAAGGACTAGCGTGGCCAAAAACATTCAGTACTTC. This codes for CSASLRTSVAKNIQYF.

Ten or more counts support this clonotype. The rearrangement links TRBV9 to TRBJ2-7; 11 bases agree with TRBD1. Unmatched junction bases numbered 12, after V lost 3 bases and J lost 7 bases. The CDR3 is 16 residues long. Germline lookup yields CDR1 SGDLS and CDR2 YYNGEE. The DNA for the CDR3 is TGTGCCAGCAGCGCCCTTGGACAGGGGGCTCCGGAGGAGCAGTACTTC. This gives the protein CASSALGQGAPEEQYF.

As concerns this clonotype: It may be a read error: a sequence one base away is much more abundant. This chain joins TRBV10-2 and TRBJ2-5; D possibly matches TRBD1 or TRBD2 (5 bases each). CDR1 and CDR2 (germline): WSHSY, SAAADI. The length of the CDR3 is 13 residues. The CDR3 loop is CASVRNRGENQYF. The CDR3 bases are TGCGCCAGCGTCCGGAATAGGGGAGAGAACCAGTACTTC.

The chain is built from TRBV28 and TRBJ1-5, with D perhaps matching TRBD1 (5 bases). The CDR3 runs to 15 residues. Germline CDR1 is MDHEN and CDR2 is SYDVKM. Trimming stripped 10 bases from V and 5 bases from J, with 21 bases between. The CDR3: CAIRPGTHIHQPQHF. DNA of the CDR3: TGTGCCATCAGGCCGGGGACCCATATACATCAGCCCCAGCATTTT.